Listed below are T cell receptor beta chains from one sample, sequenced in a study of human T cells and chemical hapten exposure. Each CDR3 protein is one row after TCRdb ran MiXCR on the RACE reads. The table shows roughly 30,000 distinct CDR3 sequences, with around 7% occurring only once. Sample: whole blood. The receptors come from a human donor in good health. Some clones in this sample may be carry-over from other donors' samples. Each CDR3 is given with its conserved first and last residue. A D gene is named only where the DNA matches it firmly. Expanded clones are given a class, and other clones once, few, many or no size at all.

j_gene: TRBJ2-3; d_gene: TRBD2; abundance: -; v_gene: TRBV7-2; CDR3aa: CASSLVAGGLSTDTQYF
j_gene: TRBJ2-3; d_gene: -; abundance: many; v_gene: TRBV5-4; CDR3aa: CASSSHSQDTQYF
j_gene: TRBJ1-4; d_gene: -; abundance: -; v_gene: TRBV5-1; CDR3aa: CASSGTSKKLFF
j_gene: TRBJ2-1; d_gene: -; abundance: many; v_gene: TRBV29-1; CDR3aa: CSVVAALGEQFF
j_gene: TRBJ2-3; d_gene: -; abundance: many; v_gene: TRBV2; CDR3aa: CASSESGSTDTQYF
j_gene: TRBJ1-5; d_gene: -; abundance: many; v_gene: TRBV7-2; CDR3aa: CASSLVGPGQLNQPQHF
j_gene: TRBJ2-2; d_gene: -; abundance: -; v_gene: TRBV7-2; CDR3aa: CASSLAPPTNTGELFF
j_gene: TRBJ2-1; d_gene: -; abundance: -; v_gene: TRBV29-1; CDR3aa: CSAAGTLYNEQFF
j_gene: TRBJ2-1; d_gene: -; abundance: few; v_gene: TRBV27; CDR3aa: CASSFPSRVGRNEQFF
j_gene: TRBJ2-5; d_gene: TRBD1; abundance: -; v_gene: TRBV5-4; CDR3aa: CASSLVAWGQGTETQYF
j_gene: TRBJ1-4; d_gene: TRBD1; abundance: few; v_gene: TRBV4-1; CDR3aa: CASSQSGTGRSNEKLFF
j_gene: TRBJ1-6; d_gene: TRBD1; abundance: -; v_gene: TRBV10-3; CDR3aa: CAISTSGTGGNSPLHF
j_gene: TRBJ1-2; d_gene: -; abundance: many; v_gene: TRBV3-1; CDR3aa: CASSQNYGYTF
j_gene: TRBJ2-1; d_gene: TRBD1; abundance: many; v_gene: TRBV4-2; CDR3aa: CASTGGTGYNEQFF
j_gene: TRBJ1-1; d_gene: -; abundance: many; v_gene: TRBV3-1; CDR3aa: CASSQGRPRSEAFF
j_gene: TRBJ2-1; d_gene: -; abundance: many; v_gene: TRBV29-1; CDR3aa: CSVVGGIPYNEQFF
j_gene: TRBJ1-4; d_gene: TRBD1; abundance: few; v_gene: TRBV7-2; CDR3aa: CASSSTGGGEKLFF
j_gene: TRBJ1-5; d_gene: TRBD1; abundance: few; v_gene: TRBV20-1; CDR3aa: CSAYLPTGGGGQPQHF
j_gene: TRBJ1-6; d_gene: TRBD1; abundance: many; v_gene: TRBV27; CDR3aa: CASSLSGTARNSPLHF
j_gene: TRBJ2-3; d_gene: -; abundance: many; v_gene: TRBV21-1; CDR3aa: CASSKAPPRARGTQYF
j_gene: TRBJ2-3; d_gene: TRBD2; abundance: many; v_gene: TRBV5-6; CDR3aa: CASSPLWRENSDTQYF
j_gene: TRBJ2-7; d_gene: TRBD1; abundance: -; v_gene: TRBV6-5; CDR3aa: CASSRQGRYEQYF
j_gene: TRBJ2-7; d_gene: TRBD1; abundance: many; v_gene: TRBV24-1; CDR3aa: CATGLTGDEQYF
j_gene: TRBJ1-1; d_gene: TRBD1; abundance: few; v_gene: TRBV28; CDR3aa: CASSFDRDFTEAFF
j_gene: TRBJ2-3; d_gene: -; abundance: many; v_gene: TRBV7-8; CDR3aa: CASSMKEFRSDTQYF
j_gene: TRBJ2-3; d_gene: -; abundance: many; v_gene: TRBV4-3; CDR3aa: CASSQDWGVVRDTQYF
j_gene: TRBJ2-7; d_gene: TRBD2; abundance: many; v_gene: TRBV20-1; CDR3aa: CSAAGTSDYEQYF
j_gene: TRBJ2-1; d_gene: -; abundance: -; v_gene: TRBV2; CDR3aa: CASSGTAGYYNEQFF
j_gene: TRBJ2-7; d_gene: -; abundance: -; v_gene: TRBV15; CDR3aa: CATSSVRWGEQYF
j_gene: TRBJ2-3; d_gene: TRBD1; abundance: many; v_gene: TRBV28; CDR3aa: CASRVQGDTQYF
j_gene: TRBJ2-5; d_gene: -; abundance: -; v_gene: TRBV6-6; CDR3aa: CASRQTRQEETQYF
j_gene: TRBJ2-3; d_gene: -; abundance: few; v_gene: TRBV7-2; CDR3aa: CASSAGPRDTQYF
j_gene: TRBJ2-3; d_gene: -; abundance: few; v_gene: TRBV7-9; CDR3aa: CASRHGTDTQYF
j_gene: TRBJ1-2; d_gene: -; abundance: many; v_gene: TRBV19; CDR3aa: CASSTPGGGYTF
j_gene: TRBJ2-3; d_gene: TRBD1; abundance: -; v_gene: TRBV10-3; CDR3aa: CATSRTGVSDTQYF
j_gene: TRBJ1-1; d_gene: TRBD1; abundance: many; v_gene: TRBV29-1; CDR3aa: CSAQGAGYAEAFF
j_gene: TRBJ1-1; d_gene: -; abundance: few; v_gene: TRBV7-9; CDR3aa: CASSSPGHTEAFF
j_gene: TRBJ1-4; d_gene: -; abundance: many; v_gene: TRBV27; CDR3aa: CASSLNSGAEKLFF
j_gene: TRBJ1-1; d_gene: TRBD1; abundance: few; v_gene: TRBV29-1; CDR3aa: CSVRKTGGETEAFF
j_gene: TRBJ2-3; d_gene: -; abundance: many; v_gene: TRBV10-3; CDR3aa: CATLFSLQGTDTQYF
j_gene: TRBJ1-4; d_gene: -; abundance: few; v_gene: TRBV7-9; CDR3aa: CASGQSTNEKLFF
j_gene: TRBJ2-7; d_gene: -; abundance: many; v_gene: TRBV6-1; CDR3aa: CASNMEYFDEQYF
j_gene: TRBJ2-3; d_gene: TRBD2; abundance: many; v_gene: TRBV10-3; CDR3aa: CAISAASGRTDTQYF
j_gene: TRBJ1-2; d_gene: TRBD1; abundance: many; v_gene: TRBV10-3; CDR3aa: CAITPGQGANYGYTF
j_gene: TRBJ1-6; d_gene: TRBD1; abundance: many; v_gene: TRBV20-1; CDR3aa: CSAGDRGESPLHF
j_gene: TRBJ2-1; d_gene: -; abundance: medium-sized; v_gene: TRBV29-1; CDR3aa: CSVEEPGKVCDEQFF
j_gene: TRBJ2-1; d_gene: TRBD2; abundance: many; v_gene: TRBV3-1; CDR3aa: CASSHLAGANNEQFF
j_gene: TRBJ2-3; d_gene: TRBD2; abundance: many; v_gene: TRBV5-6; CDR3aa: CASSPLAGVTDTQYF
j_gene: TRBJ2-7; d_gene: -; abundance: few; v_gene: TRBV6-1; CDR3aa: CASSSVRGPTYEQYF
j_gene: TRBJ1-5; d_gene: TRBD1; abundance: many; v_gene: TRBV28; CDR3aa: CATTRGDRESQPQHF
j_gene: TRBJ1-1; d_gene: -; abundance: few; v_gene: TRBV28; CDR3aa: CASKMSGGMNTEAFF
j_gene: TRBJ2-5; d_gene: -; abundance: few; v_gene: TRBV6-2/TRBV6-3; CDR3aa: CASSPVDETQYF
j_gene: TRBJ2-7; d_gene: -; abundance: -; v_gene: TRBV12-3/TRBV12-4; CDR3aa: CASSFSQRVPYEQYF
j_gene: TRBJ2-3; d_gene: -; abundance: few; v_gene: TRBV7-2; CDR3aa: CASSRRRWGPSTDTQYF
j_gene: TRBJ2-7; d_gene: TRBD1; abundance: -; v_gene: TRBV29-1; CDR3aa: CSVRQGALNEQYF
j_gene: TRBJ1-5; d_gene: -; abundance: many; v_gene: TRBV6-6; CDR3aa: CASLADSSNQPQHF
j_gene: TRBJ2-5; d_gene: TRBD1; abundance: -; v_gene: TRBV18; CDR3aa: CASSPREGGQETQYF